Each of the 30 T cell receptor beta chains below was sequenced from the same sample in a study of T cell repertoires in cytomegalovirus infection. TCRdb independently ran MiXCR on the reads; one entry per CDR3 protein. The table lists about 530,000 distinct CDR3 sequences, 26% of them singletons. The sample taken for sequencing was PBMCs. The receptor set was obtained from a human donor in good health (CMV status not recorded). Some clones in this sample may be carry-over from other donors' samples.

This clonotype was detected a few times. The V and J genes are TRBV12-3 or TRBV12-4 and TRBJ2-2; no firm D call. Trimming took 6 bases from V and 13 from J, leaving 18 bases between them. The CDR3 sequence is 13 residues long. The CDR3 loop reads CASRLPGYRRLFF. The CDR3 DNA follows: TGTGCCAGCAGACTTCCCGGGTACAGAAGGCTGTTTTTT.

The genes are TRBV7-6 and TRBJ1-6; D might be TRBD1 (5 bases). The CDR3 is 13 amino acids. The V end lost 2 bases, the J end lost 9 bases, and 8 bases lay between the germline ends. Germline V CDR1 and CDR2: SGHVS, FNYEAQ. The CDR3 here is CASSLIRGSPLHF. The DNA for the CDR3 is TGTGCCAGCAGCTTAATAAGGGGTTCACCCCTCCACTTT.

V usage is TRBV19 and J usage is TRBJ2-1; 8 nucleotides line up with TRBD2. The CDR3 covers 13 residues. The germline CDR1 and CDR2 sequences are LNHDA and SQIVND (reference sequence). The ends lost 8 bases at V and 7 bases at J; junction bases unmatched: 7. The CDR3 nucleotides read TGTGCCAGTTCTCCGGGACTAGAGAATGAGCAGTTCTTC. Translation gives CASSPGLENEQFF. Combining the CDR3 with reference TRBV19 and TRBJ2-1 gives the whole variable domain DGGITQSPKYLFRKEGQNVTLSCEQNLNHDAMYWYRQDPGQGLRLIYYSQIVNDFQKGDIAEGYSVSREKKESFPLTVTSAQKNPTAFYLCASSPGLENEQFFGPGTRLTVL.

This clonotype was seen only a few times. The CDR3 reads CASSFGGTQPQHF. The CDR3, as DNA: TGTGCCAGCAGTTTCGGGGGTACTCAGCCCCAGCATTTT. The chain employs TRBV27 and TRBJ1-5, with D perhaps TRBD1 (5 bases). The CDR3 consists of 13 residues. V dropped 3 bases and J dropped 6 bases, with 9 bases sitting between them. Germline V gives CDR1 MNHEY, CDR2 SMNVEV (reference sequence).

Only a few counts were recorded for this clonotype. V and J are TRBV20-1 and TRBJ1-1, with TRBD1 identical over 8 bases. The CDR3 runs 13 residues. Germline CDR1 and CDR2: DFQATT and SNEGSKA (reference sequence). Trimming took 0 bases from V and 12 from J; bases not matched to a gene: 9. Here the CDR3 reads CSAREGYRGRTFF. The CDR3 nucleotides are TGCAGTGCTAGAGAGGGATACAGGGGGAGGACTTTCTTT.

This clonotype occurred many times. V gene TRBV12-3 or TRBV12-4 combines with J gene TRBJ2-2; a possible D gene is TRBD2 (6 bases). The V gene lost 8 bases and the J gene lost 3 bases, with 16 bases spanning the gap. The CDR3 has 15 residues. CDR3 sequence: CASAAGGTYTGELFF. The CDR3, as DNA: TGTGCCAGCGCTGCGGGCGGGACTTACACCGGGGAGCTGTTTTTT.

The CDR3 nucleotides read TGTGCCAGCAGCTCCCTCGTCGGACTAGCGGGAGATGAGCAGTTCTTC. Translated, it gives CASSSLVGLAGDEQFF. The chain combines TRBV7-9 with TRBJ2-1; 13 bases are shared with TRBD2. Looked up from germline, CDR1 is SEHNR and CDR2 is FQNEAQ (reference sequence). The CDR3 totals 16 residues. With 4 bases clipped from V and 8 bases from J, the junction kept 8 bases outside the gene matches. The complete variable domain, with remaining parts taken from reference TRBV7-9 and TRBJ2-1, reads DTGVSQNPRHKITKRGQNVTFRCDPISEHNRLYWYRQTLGQGPEFLTYFQNEAQLEKSRLLSDRFSAERPKGSFSTLEIQRTEQGDSAMYLCASSSLVGLAGDEQFFGPGTRLTVL.

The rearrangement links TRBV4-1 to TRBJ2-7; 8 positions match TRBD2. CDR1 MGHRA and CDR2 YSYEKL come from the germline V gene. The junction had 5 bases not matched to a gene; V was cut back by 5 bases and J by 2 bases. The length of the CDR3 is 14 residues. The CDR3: CASSRLTSAYEQYF. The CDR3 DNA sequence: TGCGCCAGCAGCAGGTTGACTAGCGCCTACGAGCAGTACTTC.

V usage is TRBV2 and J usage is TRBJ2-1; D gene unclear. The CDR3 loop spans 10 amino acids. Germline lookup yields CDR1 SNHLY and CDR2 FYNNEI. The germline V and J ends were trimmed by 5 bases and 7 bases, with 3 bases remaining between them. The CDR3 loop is CASSPNEQFF. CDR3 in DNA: TGTGCCAGCAGTCCTAATGAGCAGTTCTTC.

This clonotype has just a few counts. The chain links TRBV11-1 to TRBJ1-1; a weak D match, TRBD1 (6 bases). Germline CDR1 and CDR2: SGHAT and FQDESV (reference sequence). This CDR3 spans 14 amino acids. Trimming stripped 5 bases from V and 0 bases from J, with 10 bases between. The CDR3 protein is CASSTRQVNTEAFF. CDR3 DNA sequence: TGTGCCAGCAGCACTCGACAGGTGAACACTGAAGCTTTCTTT. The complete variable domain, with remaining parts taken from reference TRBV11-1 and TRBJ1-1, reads EAEVAQSPRYKITEKSQAVAFWCDPISGHATLYWYRQILGQGPELLVQFQDESVVDDSQLPKDRFSAERLKGVDSTLKIQPAELGDSAMYLCASSTRQVNTEAFFGQGTRLTVV.

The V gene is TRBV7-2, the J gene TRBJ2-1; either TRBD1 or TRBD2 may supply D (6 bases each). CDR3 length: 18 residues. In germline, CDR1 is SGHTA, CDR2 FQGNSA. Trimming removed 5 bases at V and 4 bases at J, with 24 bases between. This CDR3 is CASSPTRGRARDYNEQFF. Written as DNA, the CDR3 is TGTGCCAGCAGCCCGACCCGGGGGCGAGCCCGAGATTACAATGAGCAGTTCTTC.

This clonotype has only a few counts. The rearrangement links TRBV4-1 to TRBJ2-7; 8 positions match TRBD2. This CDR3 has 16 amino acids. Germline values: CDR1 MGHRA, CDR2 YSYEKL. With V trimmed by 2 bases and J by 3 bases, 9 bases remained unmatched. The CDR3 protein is CASSQTPRGGYYEQYF. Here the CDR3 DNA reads TGCGCCAGCAGCCAAACCCCCCGGGGGGGATACTACGAGCAGTACTTC.

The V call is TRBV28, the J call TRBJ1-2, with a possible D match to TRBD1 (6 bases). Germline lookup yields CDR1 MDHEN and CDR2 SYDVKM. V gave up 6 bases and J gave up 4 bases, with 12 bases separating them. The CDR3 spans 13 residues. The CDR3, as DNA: TGTGCCAGCAGGCCTACAGGGATCTATGGCTACACCTTC. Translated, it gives CASRPTGIYGYTF.

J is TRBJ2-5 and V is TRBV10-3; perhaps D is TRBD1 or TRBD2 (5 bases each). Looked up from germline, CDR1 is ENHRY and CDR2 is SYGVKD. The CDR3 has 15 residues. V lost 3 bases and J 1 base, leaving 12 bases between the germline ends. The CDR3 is CAISEKKGTQETQYF. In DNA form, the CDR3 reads TGTGCCATCAGTGAAAAGAAAGGGACCCAAGAGACCCAGTACTTC.

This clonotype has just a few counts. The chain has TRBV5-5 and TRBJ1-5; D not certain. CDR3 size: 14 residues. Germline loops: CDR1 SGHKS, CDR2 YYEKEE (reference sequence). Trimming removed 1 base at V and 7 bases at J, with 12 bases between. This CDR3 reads CASSLIEGWQPQHF. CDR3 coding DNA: TGTGCCAGCAGCTTGATCGAGGGTTGGCAGCCCCAGCATTTT.

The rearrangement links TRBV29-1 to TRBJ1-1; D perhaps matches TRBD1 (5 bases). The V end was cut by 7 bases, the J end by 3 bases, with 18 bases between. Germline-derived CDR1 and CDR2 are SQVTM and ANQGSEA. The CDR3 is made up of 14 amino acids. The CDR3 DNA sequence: TGCAGCGCCCAAGGGGTCAGGGAGGACACTGAAGCTTTCTTT. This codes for CSAQGVREDTEAFF.

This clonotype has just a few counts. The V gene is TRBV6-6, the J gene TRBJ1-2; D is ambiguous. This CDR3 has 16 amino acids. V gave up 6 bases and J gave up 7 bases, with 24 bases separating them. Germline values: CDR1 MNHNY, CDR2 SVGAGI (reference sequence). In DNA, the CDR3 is TGTGCCAGCAGGGGATTCGCGACGGCCGACCCTGGTGGCTACACCTTC. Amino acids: CASRGFATADPGGYTF.

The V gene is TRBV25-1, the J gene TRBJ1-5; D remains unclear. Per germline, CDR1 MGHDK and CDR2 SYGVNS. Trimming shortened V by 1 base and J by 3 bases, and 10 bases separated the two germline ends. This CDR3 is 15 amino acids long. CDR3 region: CASSESVGHNQPQHF. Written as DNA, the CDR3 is TGTGCCAGCAGTGAATCTGTGGGTCACAATCAGCCCCAGCATTTT.

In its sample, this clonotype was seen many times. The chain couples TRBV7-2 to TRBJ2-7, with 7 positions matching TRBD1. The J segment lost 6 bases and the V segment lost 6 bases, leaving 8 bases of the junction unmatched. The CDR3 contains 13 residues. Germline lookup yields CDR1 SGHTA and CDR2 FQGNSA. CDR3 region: CASRPTGNGEQYF. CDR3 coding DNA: TGTGCCAGCAGGCCGACAGGGAATGGCGAGCAGTACTTC.

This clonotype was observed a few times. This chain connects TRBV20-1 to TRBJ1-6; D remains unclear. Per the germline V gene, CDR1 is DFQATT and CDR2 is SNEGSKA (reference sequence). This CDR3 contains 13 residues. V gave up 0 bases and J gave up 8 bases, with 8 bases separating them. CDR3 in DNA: TGCAGTGCTAGAGATCCGGGGTATTCACCCCTCCACTTT. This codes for CSARDPGYSPLHF.

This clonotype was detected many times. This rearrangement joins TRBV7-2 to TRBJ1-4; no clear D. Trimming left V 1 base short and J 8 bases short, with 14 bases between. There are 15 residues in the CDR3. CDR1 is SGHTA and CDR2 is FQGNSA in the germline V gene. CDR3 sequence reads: CASSLEGQTGEKLFF. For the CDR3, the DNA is TGTGCCAGCAGCTTAGAAGGCCAAACGGGCGAAAAACTGTTTTTT.

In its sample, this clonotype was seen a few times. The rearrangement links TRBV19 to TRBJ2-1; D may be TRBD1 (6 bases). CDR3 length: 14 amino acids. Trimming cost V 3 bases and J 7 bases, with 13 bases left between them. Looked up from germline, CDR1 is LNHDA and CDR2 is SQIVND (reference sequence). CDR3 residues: CASSIQGSGNEQFF. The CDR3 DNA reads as TGTGCCAGTAGTATCCAGGGGTCGGGTAATGAGCAGTTCTTC. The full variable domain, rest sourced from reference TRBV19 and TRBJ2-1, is DGGITQSPKYLFRKEGQNVTLSCEQNLNHDAMYWYRQDPGQGLRLIYYSQIVNDFQKGDIAEGYSVSREKKESFPLTVTSAQKNPTAFYLCASSIQGSGNEQFFGPGTRLTVL.

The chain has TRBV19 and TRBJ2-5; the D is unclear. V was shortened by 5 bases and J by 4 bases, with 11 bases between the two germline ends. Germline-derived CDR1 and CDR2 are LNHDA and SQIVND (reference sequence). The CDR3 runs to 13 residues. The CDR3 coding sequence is TGTGCCAGTAGTCCCTTGGACGCAGAGACCCAGTACTTC. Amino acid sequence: CASSPLDAETQYF.

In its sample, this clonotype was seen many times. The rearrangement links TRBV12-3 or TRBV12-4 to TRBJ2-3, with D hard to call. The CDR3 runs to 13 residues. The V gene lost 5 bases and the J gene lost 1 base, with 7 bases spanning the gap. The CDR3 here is CASSGKGTDTQYF. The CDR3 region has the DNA TGTGCCAGCAGTGGGAAGGGCACAGATACGCAGTATTTT.

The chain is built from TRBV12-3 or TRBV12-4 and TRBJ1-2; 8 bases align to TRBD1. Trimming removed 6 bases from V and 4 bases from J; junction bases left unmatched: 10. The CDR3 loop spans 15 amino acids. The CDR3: CASSQTGQGGYGYTF. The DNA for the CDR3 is TGTGCCAGCAGCCAAACCGGACAGGGTGGCTATGGCTACACCTTC.

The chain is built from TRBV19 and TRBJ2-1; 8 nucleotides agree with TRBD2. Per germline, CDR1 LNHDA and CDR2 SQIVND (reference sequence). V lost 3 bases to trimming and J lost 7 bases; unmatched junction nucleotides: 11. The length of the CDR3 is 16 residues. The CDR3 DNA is TGTGCCAGTAGTATTCTTGACCTAGCGGGCCTGAATGAGCAGTTCTTC. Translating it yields CASSILDLAGLNEQFF.

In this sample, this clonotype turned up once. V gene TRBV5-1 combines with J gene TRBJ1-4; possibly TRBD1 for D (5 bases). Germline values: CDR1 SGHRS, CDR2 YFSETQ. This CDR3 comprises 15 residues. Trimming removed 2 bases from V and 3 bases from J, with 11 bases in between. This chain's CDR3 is CASSFDRGSNEKLFF. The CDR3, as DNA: TGCGCCAGCAGCTTCGACAGAGGGTCTAATGAAAAACTGTTTTTT.

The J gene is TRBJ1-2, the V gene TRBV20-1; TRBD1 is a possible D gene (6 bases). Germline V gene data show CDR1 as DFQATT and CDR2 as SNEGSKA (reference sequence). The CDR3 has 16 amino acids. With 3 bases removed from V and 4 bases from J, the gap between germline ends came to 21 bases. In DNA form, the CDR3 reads TGCAGTGCTAGCCTCGACAGGACTACAACTGGCTATGGCTACACCTTC. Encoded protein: CSASLDRTTTGYGYTF.

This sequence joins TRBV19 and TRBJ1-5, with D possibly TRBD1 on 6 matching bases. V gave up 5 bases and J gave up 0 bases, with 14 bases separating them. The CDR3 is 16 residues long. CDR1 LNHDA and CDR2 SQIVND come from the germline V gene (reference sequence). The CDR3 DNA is TGTGCCAGTAGTCTTACAGGGTCGTATAGCAATCAGCCCCAGCATTTT. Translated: CASSLTGSYSNQPQHF.

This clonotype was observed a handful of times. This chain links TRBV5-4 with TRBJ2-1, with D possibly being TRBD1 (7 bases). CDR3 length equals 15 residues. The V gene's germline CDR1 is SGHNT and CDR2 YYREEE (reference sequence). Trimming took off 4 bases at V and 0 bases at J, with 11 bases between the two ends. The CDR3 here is CASSQGGASYNEQFF. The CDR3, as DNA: TGTGCCAGCAGCCAGGGGGGTGCCTCCTACAATGAGCAGTTCTTC.